Following are 9 T cell receptor beta chains from one sample sequenced in a study of T cell repertoires in cytomegalovirus infection. TCRdb re-derived calls from the reads in MiXCR, one entry per CDR3 protein. The table records about 230,000 distinct CDR3 sequences, 22% of them present only once. The sequenced sample was CD8+ T cells from PBMCs. All receptors derive from a human donor in good health (CMV status not recorded). Some clones in this sample may be carry-over from other donors' samples.

The chain employs TRBV15 and TRBJ1-1; D call uncertain. From germline, CDR1 is LNHNV and CDR2 YYDKDF (reference sequence). V dropped 1 base and J dropped 4 bases, with 7 bases sitting between them. This CDR3 contains 13 residues. CDR3: CATSRASRTEAFF. CDR3 in DNA: TGTGCCACCAGCAGAGCCAGCCGCACTGAAGCTTTCTTT. Drawing the rest from reference TRBV15 and TRBJ1-1, the complete variable domain is DAMVIQNPRYQVTQFGKPVTLSCSQTLNHNVMYWYQQKSSQAPKLLFHYYDKDFNNEADTPDNFQSRRPNTSFCFLDIRSPGLGDTAMYLCATSRASRTEAFFGQGTRLTVV.

The gene calls are TRBV27 and TRBJ2-7, with D possibly matching TRBD1 (6 bases). CDR1 is MNHEY and CDR2 is SMNVEV in the germline V gene (reference sequence). Trimming pared 2 bases from V and 0 bases from J, leaving 14 bases between. The length of the CDR3 is 16 residues. CDR3 in amino acids: CASSLNLGQSSYEQYF. CDR3 nucleotides: TGTGCCAGCAGTTTAAATCTGGGACAAAGCTCCTACGAGCAGTACTTC.

In this sample, this clonotype turned up many times. V and J are TRBV27 and TRBJ2-7; D gene unclear. From germline, CDR1 is MNHEY and CDR2 SMNVEV (reference sequence). The CDR3 runs 14 residues. The V end was cut by 0 bases, the J end by 3 bases, with 9 bases between. The CDR3 DNA sequence: TGTGCCAGCAGTTTATCGTCGGCAGTCTACGAGCAGTACTTC. This translates into CASSLSSAVYEQYF.

The genes are TRBV5-1 and TRBJ2-1, with D tentatively TRBD1 (6 bases). The ends were cut back, 0 bases at V and 4 bases at J, with 14 bases in the middle. CDR3 length equals 16 residues. The germline gives CDR1 SGHRS, CDR2 YFSETQ. The CDR3 coding sequence is TGCGCCAGCAGCTTGGACGGCAGGGGAATATACAATGAGCAGTTCTTC. Its protein product is CASSLDGRGIYNEQFF.

The table lists this clonotype with many counts. The V gene is TRBV25-1, the J gene TRBJ2-7; tentatively, D is TRBD2 (6 bases). Germline V gives CDR1 MGHDK, CDR2 SYGVNS. V was clipped by 1 base and J by 3 bases, with 7 bases between them. CDR3 length equals 13 residues. As DNA, the CDR3 is TGTGCCAGCAGTGAATCGGGAGACTACGAGCAGTACTTC. It is translated as CASSESGDYEQYF.

This clonotype has just a few counts. This rearrangement joins TRBV7-9 to TRBJ2-6, with TRBD2 identical over 11 bases. CDR1 is SEHNR and CDR2 is FQNEAQ in the germline V gene (reference sequence). After removal of 11 bases from V and 0 bases from J, the junction contained 3 bases not matched to a gene. This CDR3 is 15 amino acids long. In DNA, the CDR3 is TGTGCCTTAGCGGGGGGGGTCTCTGGGGCCAACGTCCTGACTTTC. Translation: CALAGGVSGANVLTF.

In this sample, this clonotype turned up many times. The gene calls are TRBV6-1 and TRBJ2-1; 9 nucleotides match TRBD1. V was clipped by 8 bases and J by 7 bases; unmatched bases: 18. This CDR3 contains 17 residues. Germline CDR1 is MNHNS and CDR2 is SASEGT. CDR3 bases: TGTGCCAGCCGGTGGGACAGGGAAATTTATGCTGGGAATGAGCAGTTCTTC. Protein product: CASRWDREIYAGNEQFF.

This clonotype was seen many times. This chain uses TRBV12-3 or TRBV12-4 with TRBJ2-7, with no clear D. The CDR3 extends over 12 amino acids. Trimming cost V 3 bases and J 4 bases, with 7 bases left between them. The CDR3 nucleotides read TGTGCCAGCAGTTTCTTGGCATACGAGCAGTACTTC. Translated, it gives CASSFLAYEQYF.

This clonotype was observed many times. V and J are TRBV7-9 and TRBJ1-1; D not resolved. The CDR3 spans 13 residues. Trimming cost V 1 base and J 4 bases, with 7 bases left between them. Germline V gene data show CDR1 as SEHNR and CDR2 as FQNEAQ (reference sequence). CDR3 DNA sequence: TGTGCCAGCAGCTTAGTCAGCCCCACTGAAGCTTTCTTT. As protein: CASSLVSPTEAFF.